The 26 T cell receptor beta chains presented below share a single source sample, sequenced in a study of beta chain features in type 1 diabetes. Of the isolated RNA, all was reverse transcribed, and so the sequenced material was expressed TCRB transcripts. Libraries were prepared by immunoSEQ multiplex PCR; TCRdb keeps only in-frame clonotypes and omits some of them. Among fewer than 200,000 clones listed, approximately 8.1% were seen once. The specimen sequenced was central memory CD4+ T cells from blood. The receptors originated from a man between 18 and 29 years old in good health.

This clone has more than one count but fewer than ten. The genes are TRBV7-2 and TRBJ1-5; 9 bases map to TRBD1. The V segment lost 4 bases and the J segment 2 bases; nucleotides outside the gene matches: 9. CDR3 length: 17 amino acids. Germline values: CDR1 SGHTA, CDR2 FQGNSA. CDR3 amino acids: CASSSSWGQGGNQPQHF. CDR3 DNA: TGTGCCAGCAGCTCGAGTTGGGGACAGGGTGGCAATCAGCCCCAGCATTTT.

Ten or more counts support this clone. CDR3 amino acids: CASSQKSGLEQYF. CDR3 sequence (DNA): TGTGCCAGCAGCCAAAAGTCGGGACTCGAGCAGTACTTC. The V gene is TRBV4-2, the J gene TRBJ2-7; D perhaps matches TRBD2 (6 bases). With 2 bases removed from V and 6 bases from J, the gap between germline ends came to 11 bases. CDR1 is LGHNA and CDR2 is YNFKEQ in the germline V gene. The CDR3 sequence is 13 residues long.

V and J are TRBV2 and TRBJ1-5; TRBD1 matches 8 bases. CDR3 length: 14 residues. Trimming took 10 bases from V and 6 from J; bases not matched to a gene: 11. In germline, CDR1 is SNHLY, CDR2 FYNNEI. CDR3 coding DNA: TGTGCCACTTCGGAAACAGGGGGGGTTCAGCCCCAGCATTTT. Amino acids: CATSETGGVQPQHF.

The chain recombines TRBV12-5 with TRBJ2-1; a possible D gene is TRBD1 (5 bases). The CDR3 is made up of 13 amino acids. Per the germline V gene, CDR1 is LGHNT and CDR2 is FRNRAP. V was clipped by 1 base and J by 10 bases, with 11 bases between them. CDR3 region: CASGLDRRTEQFF. The CDR3 nucleotides are TGTGCTAGTGGTTTGGATAGGCGGACAGAGCAGTTCTTC.

This clone has more than one count but fewer than ten. This chain links TRBV7-2 with TRBJ1-2; 7 bases fit TRBD1. CDR3 length: 14 residues. Unmatched junction bases numbered 7, after V lost 1 base and J lost 8 bases. Germline values: CDR1 SGHTA, CDR2 FQGNSA. The DNA for the CDR3 is TGTGCCAGCAGCTTAGACAGGGGAGAATTCGGCTACACCTTC. It encodes CASSLDRGEFGYTF.

The chain couples TRBV5-1 to TRBJ1-4; 8 bases align to TRBD1. V gave up 7 bases and J gave up 7 bases; unmatched junction bases: 9. This CDR3 comprises 14 residues. Per the germline V gene, CDR1 is SGHRS and CDR2 is YFSETQ. The CDR3 spells CASGPGQGAEKLFF. CDR3 nucleotide sequence: TGCGCCAGCGGCCCTGGGCAGGGGGCTGAAAAACTGTTTTTT.

As concerns this clone: Different DNA sequences within this sample yield the same CDR3. This chain uses TRBV30 with TRBJ2-3; no clear D. This CDR3 has 12 residues. Germline lookup yields CDR1 GTSNPN and CDR2 SVGIG (reference sequence). V lost 2 bases and J lost 0, with 3 bases in between. CDR3 DNA: TGTGCCTGGAGTTCTAGCACAGATACGCAGTATTTT. Translated: CAWSSSTDTQYF.

J is TRBJ1-5 and V is TRBV18; the match to TRBD1 covers 7 bases. The CDR3 has 14 amino acids. From germline, CDR1 is KGHSH and CDR2 LQKENI. The trim removed 5 bases at V and 0 bases at J, leaving 1 base unmatched. This CDR3 is CASSRDSSNQPQHF. The CDR3 coding sequence is TGTGCCAGCTCAAGGGACAGTAGCAATCAGCCCCAGCATTTT.

This clone was recorded many times. CDR3 coding DNA: TGCAGCCCTGGACAGGGTAATAGCAATCAGCCCCAGCATTTT. The encoded protein is CSPGQGNSNQPQHF. V is TRBV29-1 and J is TRBJ1-5; 8 nucleotides line up with TRBD1. Germline CDR1 reads SQVTM; CDR2 reads ANQGSEA. The J segment lost 0 bases and the V segment lost 8 bases, leaving 6 bases of the junction unmatched. This CDR3 comprises 14 residues.

This chain uses TRBV28 with TRBJ2-5; the match to TRBD1 covers 10 bases. J was trimmed by 6 bases and V by 5 bases; bases with no gene match: 9. The germline V gene encodes CDR1 MDHEN and CDR2 SYDVKM. This CDR3 has 15 amino acids. This chain's CDR3 is CASSGTGDYWKTQYF. CDR3 DNA sequence: TGTGCCAGCAGTGGGACAGGGGACTATTGGAAGACCCAGTACTTC.

V is TRBV5-6 and J is TRBJ2-6; a weak D match, TRBD2 (5 bases). V lost 0 bases to trimming and J lost 0 bases, with 10 bases between them. Germline-derived CDR1 and CDR2 are SGHDT and YYEEEE. This CDR3 has 17 residues. The CDR3 DNA reads as TGTGCCAGCAGCTTGGGGGAGATGAGCTCTGGGGCCAACGTCCTGACTTTC. This encodes CASSLGEMSSGANVLTF. The complete variable domain, with remaining parts taken from reference TRBV5-6 and TRBJ2-6, reads DAGVTQSPTHLIKTRGQQVTLRCSPKSGHDTVSWYQQALGQGPQFIFQYYEEEERQRGNFPDRFSGHQFPNYSSELNVNALLLGDSALYLCASSLGEMSSGANVLTFGAGSRLTVL.

This clone was observed many times. The CDR3 DNA reads TGTGCCAGCTCACCGGGGACAAGAGAAGAGACCCAGTACTTC. It encodes CASSPGTREETQYF. The rearrangement links TRBV18 to TRBJ2-5, with D tentatively TRBD1 (6 bases). The CDR3 sequence is 14 residues long. Germline V gene data show CDR1 as KGHSH and CDR2 as LQKENI. The ends were cut back, 3 bases at V and 3 bases at J, with 11 bases in the middle.

The table lists this clone with a few counts. The rearrangement links TRBV10-3 to TRBJ1-2, with a tentative D call TRBD1 (6 bases). V was cut by 10 bases and J by 5 bases, with 20 bases left in between. Germline V CDR1 and CDR2: ENHRY, SYGVKD. The CDR3 runs 14 residues. CDR3 loop: CASRPGAGHYGYTF. In DNA form, the CDR3 reads TGTGCCAGCAGACCAGGGGCAGGGCATTATGGCTACACCTTC.

The chain uses TRBV4-1 and TRBJ2-7; the match to TRBD1 covers 7 bases. The CDR3 consists of 14 residues. V lost 5 bases, J lost 4 bases, and 8 bases stayed unmatched. Germline CDR1 MGHRA, CDR2 YSYEKL. CDR3 loop: CASSGPRGLYEQYF. DNA of the CDR3: TGCGCCAGCAGCGGACCTAGGGGGCTGTACGAGCAGTACTTC.

The CDR3: CASRRGTGVSDSPLHF. The DNA of the CDR3 is TGTGCCAGCAGAAGGGGGACAGGGGTCTCGGATTCACCCCTCCACTTT. V is TRBV6-6 and J is TRBJ1-6, with 10 bases fitting TRBD1. The germline gives CDR1 MNHNY, CDR2 SVGAGI (reference sequence). The CDR3 has 16 amino acids. V shed 6 bases, J shed 8 bases, and the junction held 10 bases outside the gene matches.

There are a few counts of this clone. The chain links TRBV28 to TRBJ1-3; TRBD1 matches 8 bases. The J segment lost 2 bases and the V segment lost 6 bases, leaving 9 bases of the junction unmatched. The germline gives CDR1 MDHEN, CDR2 SYDVKM. The CDR3 sequence is 16 residues long. The CDR3 bases are TGTGCCAGCAGCGAGACCAGGGGGCTGGCTGGAAACACCATATATTTT. Translating it yields CASSETRGLAGNTIYF.

The genes are TRBV5-1 and TRBJ1-1, with D unclear. The CDR3 loop spans 14 amino acids. Germline V gives CDR1 SGHRS, CDR2 YFSETQ. V lost 1 base and J 1 base, leaving 8 bases between the germline ends. The CDR3 DNA reads TGCGCCAGCAGCTTGACAGCCACGAACACTGAAGCTTTCTTT. Translation gives CASSLTATNTEAFF.

The chain recombines TRBV29-1 with TRBJ1-1, with D possibly being TRBD1 (5 bases). The CDR3 spans 11 residues. V was cut by 8 bases and J by 6 bases, with 13 bases left in between. Germline V gene sequence: CDR1 SQVTM, CDR2 ANQGSEA. As DNA, the CDR3 is TGCAGCACCCTCAGGGTCCCTGAAGCTTTCTTT. Its translation is CSTLRVPEAFF.

This rearrangement joins TRBV6-5 to TRBJ1-1; D not certain. CDR1 MNHEY and CDR2 SVGAGI come from the germline V gene. Trimming took 2 bases from V and 5 from J, leaving 9 bases between them. The CDR3 length is 13 residues. CDR3 residues: CASSYDGLTEAFF. For the CDR3, the DNA is TGTGCCAGCAGTTACGATGGGCTAACTGAAGCTTTCTTT.

Ten or more counts support this clone. The chain links TRBV23-1 to TRBJ2-7; 7 nucleotides agree with TRBD1. TRBV23-1 is treated as an ORF (open reading frame) with a function not yet certain. The CDR3 runs 15 residues. Trimming cost V 5 bases and J 3 bases; bases outside gene matches: 10. CDR3 in amino acids: CASSSGTEGFYEQYF. Written as DNA, the CDR3 is TGCGCCAGCAGTTCGGGGACAGAGGGATTCTACGAGCAGTACTTC.

This clone has just a few counts. The chain has TRBV30 and TRBJ2-3; 10 bases line up with TRBD2. V lost 3 bases and J lost 7; bases outside the gene matches: 4. The germline CDR1 and CDR2 sequences are GTSNPN and SVGIG (reference sequence). This CDR3 region has 13 residues. The CDR3 DNA reads TGTGCCTGGAGCGGTAGCGGGGGGAATACGCAGTATTTT. It yields the protein CAWSGSGGNTQYF. The full variable domain, its missing parts supplied by reference TRBV30 and TRBJ2-3, is SQTIHQWPATLVQPVGSPLSLECTVEGTSNPNLYWYRQAAGRGLQLLFYSVGIGQISSEVPQNLSASRPQDRQFILSSKKLLLSDSGFYLCAWSGSGGNTQYFGPGTRLTVL.

This clone occurred a few times. The chain has TRBV5-1 and TRBJ2-2, with 10 bases matching TRBD2. Germline loops: CDR1 SGHRS, CDR2 YFSETQ. J was trimmed by 4 bases and V by 6 bases; bases with no gene match: 12. This CDR3 is built from 17 residues. The CDR3 bases are TGCGCCAGCAAGAGAGCGGGGGGGCCGTCCGGCACCGGGGAGCTGTTTTTT. Translated, it gives CASKRAGGPSGTGELFF.

This clone occurred a few times. This chain connects TRBV9 to TRBJ1-2, with TRBD1 matching 9 bases. The CDR3 is 15 residues long. Per germline, CDR1 SGDLS and CDR2 YYNGEE. V was pared by 4 bases and J by 6 bases, with 10 bases of the junction left unmatched. Here the CDR3 DNA reads TGTGCCAGCAGCCCTCGGACAGGGGCCGTGGATGGCTACACCTTC. This sequence encodes CASSPRTGAVDGYTF.

This chain connects TRBV6-6 to TRBJ1-6; no definite D call. V lost 2 bases to trimming and J lost 4 bases, with 6 bases between them. The CDR3 covers 14 residues. Germline V gives CDR1 MNHNY, CDR2 SVGAGI (reference sequence). CDR3 bases: TGTGCCAGCAGTTACGCGGCTTATAATTCACCCCTCCACTTT. This sequence encodes CASSYAAYNSPLHF.

The chain couples TRBV25-1 to TRBJ2-1; 8 nucleotides align to TRBD2. The CDR3 is made up of 14 amino acids. Per germline, CDR1 MGHDK and CDR2 SYGVNS. After removal of 6 bases from V and 3 bases from J, the junction contained 4 bases not matched to a gene. Here the CDR3 reads CASRVAGGYNEQFF. In DNA form, the CDR3 reads TGTGCCAGCAGAGTGGCGGGAGGCTACAATGAGCAGTTCTTC.

This chain uses TRBV6-1 with TRBJ2-7; 9 bases line up with TRBD1. The germline CDR1 and CDR2 sequences are MNHNS and SASEGT. V trimming: 5 bases; J trimming: 2 bases; junction bases outside the gene matches: 4. The CDR3 is made up of 14 amino acids. CDR3 sequence (DNA): TGTGCCAGCAGTCGGGACAGGGACACCTACGAGCAGTACTTC. Protein product: CASSRDRDTYEQYF.